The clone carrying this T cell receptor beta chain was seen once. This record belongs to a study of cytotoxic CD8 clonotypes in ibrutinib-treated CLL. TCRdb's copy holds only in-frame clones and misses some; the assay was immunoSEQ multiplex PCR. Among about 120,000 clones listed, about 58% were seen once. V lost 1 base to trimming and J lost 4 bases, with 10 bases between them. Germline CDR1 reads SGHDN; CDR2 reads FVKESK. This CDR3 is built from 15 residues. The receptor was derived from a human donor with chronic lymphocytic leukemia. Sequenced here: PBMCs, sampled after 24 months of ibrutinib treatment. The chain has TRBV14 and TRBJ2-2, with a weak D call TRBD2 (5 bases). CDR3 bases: TGTGCCAGCAGCCAAGCCGGACTGGGCACCGGGGAGCTGTTTTTT. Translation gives CASSQAGLGTGELFF.